The present T cell receptor beta chain was sequenced within a study of vaccination and CD4 T cells after COVID-19. Study as a whole: Six male and four female convalescents took part, two of them Hispanic.

Germline V gives CDR1 MNHEY, CDR2 SVGEGT. There are 13 residues in the CDR3. Losses at the gene ends were 7 bases for V and 2 bases for J; bases not matched to a gene: 2. Treatment denoted: approximately 9-day PBMC culture with coronavirus spike peptide pools or control peptides (ViraFEST assay). T cells were expanded with peptide pools, and expanded clonotypes were identified by TCR sequencing. After culture for 10 to 11 days, isolation of CD4+ T cells was performed by negative selection. The Oncomine TCR Beta short-read assay was applied to DNA of cultured CD4+ T cells. Each CDR3 protein is one row after TCRdb ran MiXCR on the PCR reads. The table lists about 16,000 distinct CDR3 sequences, roughly 50% of them singletons. As concerns this clonotype: Its target is not known.

Study-wide findings and caveats: Vaccine-specific clones numbering 304 of 307 showed spike mono-reactivity in convalescent patients.

The sample consisted of CD4+ T cells from blood, cultured in vitro. The rearrangement links TRBV6-2 or TRBV6-3 to TRBJ2-7, with 10 bases identical to TRBD2. The sequence was obtained from a human donor who had recovered from COVID-19. The CDR3 DNA reads as TGTGCCAGCAAACTAGCGGGAACCTACGAGCAGTACTTC. It translates to CASKLAGTYEQYF.